This T cell receptor (beta chain) was retrieved from a study of T cell responses to AZD1222 COVID-19 vaccine. Study-level points and caveats: It should be noted that donors were predominantly white British and more often female, and clonal diversity was possibly underestimated. Breadth and depth of Spike-specific TCRs rose after two AZD1222 doses. At 160-218 and 743-854, vaccine-associated CD4 TCRs were dominant, and they spanned spike.

Clones were sequenced by immunoSEQ multiplex PCR, and TCRdb holds only the in-frame ones, with some missing. Here the sample spans under 150,000 clones, around 89% being singletons. The CDR3 loop spans 14 amino acids. Germline assignment: CDR1 MNHEY and CDR2 SVGAGI. The V end was cut by 4 bases, the J end by 2 bases, with 11 bases between. Turning to this clone: As yet, its antigen is unknown.

The specimen comprised peripheral blood, sampled on day 0 of AZD1222 vaccination. The TCR comes from an adult in good health. The chain is built from TRBV6-5 and TRBJ1-2; a weak D match, TRBD1 (5 bases). The CDR3 DNA reads TGTGCCAGCAGTTGGGGCGGAGGGAACTATGGCTACACCTTC. This encodes CASSWGGGNYGYTF.